This entry is about one T cell receptor (beta chain). The antigen is unknown. The data originate from a study of cytomegalovirus exposure and HLA in healthy donors. Regarding the study as a whole: The TCR clusters that emerged in the first cohort tended, a later analysis found, to co-occur in the roughly 120 validation repertoires.

The donors were part of the validation cohort, which consisted of roughly 110 subjects and was separate from the first cohort of under 850 subjects. This CDR3 contains 13 residues. Germline CDR1 is MNHNS and CDR2 is SASEGT. Trimming cost V 4 bases and J 5 bases, with 9 bases left between them. Profiled with immunoSEQ multiplex PCR; TCRdb holds only in-frame clones, not every one. Of 160,000 or so clones in the sample, approximately 90% are singletons; the top ten hold more than 1.3%. What was sequenced was PBMCs. J is TRBJ2-1 and V is TRBV6-1; D possibly corresponds to TRBD2 (6 bases). The sequence derives from a woman aged 25-40 years in good health and CMV-seronegative. CDR3 in amino acids: CASSGSGNNEQFF. CDR3 nucleotides: TGTGCCAGCAGTGGTAGCGGAAACAATGAGCAGTTCTTC.